This entry lists 8 T cell receptor beta chains sequenced from one sample in a study of technical replicates of blood from several donors. This table comes from immunoSEQ multiplex PCR, and its TCRdb copy is limited to in-frame clones, with some not included. The sample shows some 57,000 clones, roughly 90% of them seen only once. Sequences were obtained from PBMCs. Every receptor here comes from a human donor in good health. Some clones in this sample may be carry-over from other donors' samples.

The chain links TRBV11-2 to TRBJ1-2; D unclear. The CDR3 length is 15 residues. V gave up 5 bases and J gave up 0 bases, with 13 bases separating them. CDR1 and CDR2 (germline): SGHAT, FQNNGV. The CDR3 DNA reads TGTGCCAGCAGCCCACTCCGGAGAACTAACTATGGCTACACCTTC. Protein sequence: CASSPLRRTNYGYTF.

V is TRBV6-6 and J is TRBJ2-1; possible D gene TRBD1, 6 bases. The V gene lost 8 bases and the J gene lost 0 bases, with 8 bases spanning the gap. Germline V lookup: CDR1 MNHNY, CDR2 SVGAGI (reference sequence). The CDR3 covers 13 residues. CDR3 sequence: CASQGSSYNEQFF. The CDR3 DNA is TGTGCCAGCCAGGGGAGCTCCTACAATGAGCAGTTCTTC.

About this clone itself: This sample also contains other DNA sequences that code for the same CDR3. This sequence joins TRBV5-1 and TRBJ1-1; TRBD1 agrees at 7 bases. J was trimmed by 3 bases and V by 3 bases; bases with no gene match: 5. Per germline, CDR1 SGHRS and CDR2 YFSETQ. This CDR3 is built from 14 residues. CDR3 protein: CASSSGGGYTEAFF. CDR3 nucleotide sequence: TGCGCCAGCAGCTCGGGAGGGGGCTACACTGAAGCTTTCTTT.

The rearrangement joins TRBV5-1 to TRBJ2-1; 9 nucleotides match TRBD2. Germline V gene data show CDR1 as SGHRS and CDR2 as YFSETQ. This CDR3 is 15 amino acids long. V gave up 3 bases and J gave up 6 bases; unmatched junction bases: 7. CDR3 in amino acids: CASSSGTSMGNEQFF. CDR3 bases: TGCGCCAGCAGCTCCGGGACTAGCATGGGCAATGAGCAGTTCTTC.

The V call is TRBV11-3, the J call TRBJ2-2, with TRBD1 matching 7 bases. Trimming removed 4 bases from V and 0 bases from J; junction bases left unmatched: 5. Germline V gives CDR1 SGHNT, CDR2 YENEEA. The CDR3 consists of 16 residues. The DNA for the CDR3 is TGTGCCAGCAGCTACCTCGGGACAGCGAACACCGGGGAGCTGTTTTTT. It specifies CASSYLGTANTGELFF.

The gene calls are TRBV7-8 and TRBJ2-2, with TRBD1 identical over 10 bases. The CDR3 contains 17 residues. The V gene's germline CDR1 is SGHVS and CDR2 FQNEAQ. V lost 5 bases and J lost 2; bases outside the gene matches: 8. In DNA, the CDR3 is TGTGCCAGCAGCCTCCGAGACAGGGGGCTAAACACCGGGGAGCTGTTTTTT. It codes for CASSLRDRGLNTGELFF.

The V and J genes are TRBV9 and TRBJ1-2; D is possibly TRBD1 (6 bases). CDR1 and CDR2 (germline): SGDLS, YYNGEE. V lost 4 bases and J 0 bases, leaving 16 bases between the germline ends. CDR3 length equals 16 residues. CDR3 loop: CASSPHGGGANYGYTF. For the CDR3, the DNA is TGTGCCAGCAGCCCACATGGGGGCGGTGCTAACTATGGCTACACCTTC.

J is TRBJ2-7 and V is TRBV9; 8 bases agree with TRBD2. J gave up 3 bases and V 0 bases, and 2 bases lay outside the gene matches. Germline values: CDR1 SGDLS, CDR2 YYNGEE. The CDR3 is made up of 14 amino acids. CDR3 residues: CASSVEGTSYEQYF. The CDR3 coding sequence is TGTGCCAGCAGCGTAGAGGGGACTAGCTACGAGCAGTACTTC.